This T cell receptor (beta chain) came from a study of beta chain features in type 1 diabetes. General study points: A PCR bias possibly favoring shorter templates would apply equally to patients and controls. Insertion counts at VDJ junctions were lower in type 1 diabetes patients, who also showed more deletions there.

The CDR3 is 11 amino acids. The germline gives CDR1 MNHEY, CDR2 SVGAGI. The V gene lost 6 bases and the J gene lost 6 bases, with 6 bases spanning the gap. The sample holds a few counts of this clone. Its target is unknown. The whole isolated RNA underwent reverse transcription, so sequencing captured expressed TCRB transcripts. Sequencing of naive, central memory and regulatory T cell samples gave an average of roughly 3.4 million reads. Profiling relied on immunoSEQ multiplex PCR, and the TCRdb table lists in-frame clones only, not all of them. Among roughly 500,000 clones listed, roughly 31% were seen once.

Sequencing was carried out using naive CD4+ T cells from blood. The TCR comes from a man aged 18 to 30 in good health. The chain is built from TRBV6-5 and TRBJ2-4, with unresolved D. This chain's CDR3 is CASSALNIQYF. DNA of the CDR3: TGTGCCAGCAGCGCCTTAAACATTCAGTACTTC.